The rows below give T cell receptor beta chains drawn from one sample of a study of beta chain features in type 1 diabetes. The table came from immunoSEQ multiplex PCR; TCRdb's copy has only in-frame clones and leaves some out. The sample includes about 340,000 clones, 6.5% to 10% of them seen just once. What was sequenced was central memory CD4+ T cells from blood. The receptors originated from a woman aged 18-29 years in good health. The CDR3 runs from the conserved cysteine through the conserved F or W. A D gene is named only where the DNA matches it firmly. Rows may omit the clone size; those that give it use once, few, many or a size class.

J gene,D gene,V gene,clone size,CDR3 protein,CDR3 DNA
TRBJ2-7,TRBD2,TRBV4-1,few,CASSHETSGSYEQYF,TGCGCCAGCAGCCACGAGACTAGCGGGTCCTACGAGCAGTACTTC
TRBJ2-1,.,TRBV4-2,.,CASSQWTGTEQFF,TGTGCCAGCAGCCAATGGACCGGGACTGAGCAGTTCTTC
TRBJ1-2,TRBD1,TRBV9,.,CASSFQGAHGYTF,TGTGCCAGCAGTTTTCAGGGGGCCCATGGCTACACCTTC
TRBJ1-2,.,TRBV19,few,CASTTTQNYGYTF,TGTGCCAGTACCACGACCCAGAACTATGGCTACACCTTC
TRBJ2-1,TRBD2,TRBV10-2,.,CASSEPHGLAFYNEQFF,TGCGCCAGCAGTGAGCCTCACGGACTAGCGTTTTACAATGAGCAGTTCTTC
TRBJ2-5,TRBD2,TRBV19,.,CASSRTSGSPGAGTQYF,TGTGCCAGTAGTAGGACTAGCGGATCCCCCGGCGCTGGGACCCAGTACTTC
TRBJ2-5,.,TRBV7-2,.,CASSQQGAETQYF,TGTGCCAGCAGCCAACAGGGAGCGGAGACCCAGTACTTC
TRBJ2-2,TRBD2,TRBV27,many,CASSFRLAGVPGELFF,TGTGCCAGCAGTTTTCGACTAGCGGGAGTTCCCGGGGAGCTGTTTTTT
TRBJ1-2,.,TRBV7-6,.,CASSAEGAGAGLYGYTF,TGTGCCAGCAGCGCCGAAGGGGCAGGGGCCGGACTATATGGCTACACCTTC
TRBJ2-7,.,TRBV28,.,CASSLAGTVAYEQYF,TGTGCCAGCAGTTTAGCCGGGACGGTCGCCTACGAGCAGTACTTC
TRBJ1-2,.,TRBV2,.,CASTDRLGYTF,TGTGCCAGCACAGACAGGCTTGGCTACACCTTC
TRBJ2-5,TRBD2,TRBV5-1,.,CASSLATSGEETQYF,TGCGCCAGCAGCTTGGCCACTAGCGGGGAAGAGACCCAGTACTTC
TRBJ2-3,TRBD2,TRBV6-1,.,CASSEVGGRADTQYF,TGTGCCAGCAGTGAAGTTGGGGGGAGGGCAGATACGCAGTATTTT
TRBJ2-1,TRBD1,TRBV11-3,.,CASSFGQGNYNEQFF,TGTGCCAGCAGCTTCGGACAGGGAAACTACAATGAGCAGTTCTTC
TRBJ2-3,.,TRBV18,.,CASSSGEDTQYF,TGTGCCAGCTCATCGGGGGAAGATACGCAGTATTTT
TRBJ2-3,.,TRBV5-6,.,CASRRFADTQYF,TGTGCCAGCAGAAGGTTCGCAGATACGCAGTATTTT
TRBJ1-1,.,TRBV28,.,CASSPMNTEAFF,TGTGCCTCGAGTCCCATGAACACTGAAGCTTTCTTT
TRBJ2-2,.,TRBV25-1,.,CASSPVGGTGTGELFF,TGTGCCAGCAGCCCGGTAGGGGGAACGGGGACCGGGGAGCTGTTTTTT